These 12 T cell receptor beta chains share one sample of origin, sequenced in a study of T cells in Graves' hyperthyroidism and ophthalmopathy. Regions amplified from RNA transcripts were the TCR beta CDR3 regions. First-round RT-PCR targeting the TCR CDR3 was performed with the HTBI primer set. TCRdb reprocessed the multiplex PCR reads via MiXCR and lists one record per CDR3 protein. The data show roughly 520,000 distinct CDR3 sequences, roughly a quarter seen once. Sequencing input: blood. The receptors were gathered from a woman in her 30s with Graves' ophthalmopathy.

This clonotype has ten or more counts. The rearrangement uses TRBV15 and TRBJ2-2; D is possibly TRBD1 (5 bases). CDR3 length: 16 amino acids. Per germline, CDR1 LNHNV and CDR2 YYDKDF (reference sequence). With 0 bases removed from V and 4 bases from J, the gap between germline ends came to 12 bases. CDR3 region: CATSRDPRVGTGELFF. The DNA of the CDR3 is TGTGCCACCAGCAGAGATCCCAGGGTAGGCACCGGGGAGCTGTTTTTT.

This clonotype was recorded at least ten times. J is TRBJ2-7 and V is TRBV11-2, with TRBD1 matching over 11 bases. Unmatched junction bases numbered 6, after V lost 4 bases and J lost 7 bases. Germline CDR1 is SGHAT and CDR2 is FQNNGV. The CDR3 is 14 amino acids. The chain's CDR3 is CASSWRTGGGEQYF. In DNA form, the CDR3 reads TGTGCCAGCAGCTGGAGGACAGGGGGCGGTGAGCAGTACTTC.

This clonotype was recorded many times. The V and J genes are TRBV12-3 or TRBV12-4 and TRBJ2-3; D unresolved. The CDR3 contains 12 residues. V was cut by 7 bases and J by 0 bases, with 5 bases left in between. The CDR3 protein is CASTSSTDTQYF. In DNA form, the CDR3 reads TGTGCCAGCACCAGTAGCACAGATACGCAGTATTTT.

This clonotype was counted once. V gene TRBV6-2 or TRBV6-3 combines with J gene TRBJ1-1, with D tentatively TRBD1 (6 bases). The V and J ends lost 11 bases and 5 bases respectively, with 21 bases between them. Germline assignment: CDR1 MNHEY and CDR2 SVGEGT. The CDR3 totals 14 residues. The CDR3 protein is CASAPPGVNTEAFF. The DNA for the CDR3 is TGTGCCTCCGCCCCCCCAGGGGTAAATACTGAAGCTTTCTTT.

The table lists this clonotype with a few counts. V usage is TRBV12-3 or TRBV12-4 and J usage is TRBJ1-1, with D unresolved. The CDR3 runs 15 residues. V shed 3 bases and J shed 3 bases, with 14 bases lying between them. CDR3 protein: CASSFKGTIYTEAFF. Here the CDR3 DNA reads TGTGCCAGCAGTTTCAAGGGAACAATCTACACTGAAGCTTTCTTT.

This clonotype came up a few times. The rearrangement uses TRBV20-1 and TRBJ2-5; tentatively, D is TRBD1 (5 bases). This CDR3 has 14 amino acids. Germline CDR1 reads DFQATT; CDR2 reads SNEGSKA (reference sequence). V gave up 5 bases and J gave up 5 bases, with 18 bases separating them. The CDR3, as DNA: TGCAGTGCTTCTCCAGGGTTGCAAGTGGAGACCCAGTACTTC. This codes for CSASPGLQVETQYF.

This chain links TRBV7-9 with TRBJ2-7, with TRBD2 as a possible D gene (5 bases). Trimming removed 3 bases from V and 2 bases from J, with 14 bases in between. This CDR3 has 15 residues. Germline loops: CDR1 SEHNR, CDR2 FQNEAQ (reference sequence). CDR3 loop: CASSLVTVGAYEQYF. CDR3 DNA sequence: TGTGCCAGCAGCTTGGTAACAGTCGGGGCCTACGAGCAGTACTTC. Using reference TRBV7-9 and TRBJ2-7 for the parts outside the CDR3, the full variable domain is DTGVSQNPRHKITKRGQNVTFRCDPISEHNRLYWYRQTLGQGPEFLTYFQNEAQLEKSRLLSDRFSAERPKGSFSTLEIQRTEQGDSAMYLCASSLVTVGAYEQYFGPGTRLTVT.

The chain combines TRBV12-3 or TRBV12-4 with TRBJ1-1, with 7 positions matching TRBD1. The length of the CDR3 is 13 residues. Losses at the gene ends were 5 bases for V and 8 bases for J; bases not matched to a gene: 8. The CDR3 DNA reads TGTGCCAGCAGTGGTCAGGGGGTCGGGGAAGCTTTCTTT. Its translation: CASSGQGVGEAFF.

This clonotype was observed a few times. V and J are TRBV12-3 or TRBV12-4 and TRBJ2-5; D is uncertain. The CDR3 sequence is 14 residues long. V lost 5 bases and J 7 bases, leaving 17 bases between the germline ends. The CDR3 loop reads CASSPNRIAGTQYF. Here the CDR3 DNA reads TGTGCCAGCAGTCCTAATCGAATAGCTGGGACCCAGTACTTC.

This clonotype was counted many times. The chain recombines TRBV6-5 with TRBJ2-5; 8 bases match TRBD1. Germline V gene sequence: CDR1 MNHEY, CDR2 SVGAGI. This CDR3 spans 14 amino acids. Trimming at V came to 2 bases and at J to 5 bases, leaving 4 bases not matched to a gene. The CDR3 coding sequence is TGTGCCAGCAGTTACCAGGGGGCCGCGGAGACCCAGTACTTC. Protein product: CASSYQGAAETQYF.

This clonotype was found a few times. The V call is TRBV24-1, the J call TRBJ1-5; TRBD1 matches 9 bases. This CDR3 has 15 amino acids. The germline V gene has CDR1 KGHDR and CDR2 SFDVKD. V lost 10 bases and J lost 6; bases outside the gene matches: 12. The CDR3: CATATGGDGAQPQHF. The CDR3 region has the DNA TGTGCCACGGCAACAGGGGGCGATGGGGCTCAGCCCCAGCATTTT.

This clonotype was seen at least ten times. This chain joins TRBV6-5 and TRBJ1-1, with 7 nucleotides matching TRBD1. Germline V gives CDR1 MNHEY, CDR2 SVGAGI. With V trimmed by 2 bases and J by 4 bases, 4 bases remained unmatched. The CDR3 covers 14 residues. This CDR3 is CASSYRQGGTEAFF. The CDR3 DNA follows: TGTGCCAGCAGTTACCGACAGGGAGGCACTGAAGCTTTCTTT.